This record looks at one T cell receptor (beta chain) sequence and its context. Study processing details: Reference gene primer amplification gave estimated nucleated cell counts. TCRdb keeps only in-frame clones here, not all; method: immunoSEQ multiplex PCR. V, J and clone size are those of that table, while D and trimming were read from the DNA. The sample lists about 95,000 clones, roughly nine tenths occurring once. CDR1 is KGHDR and CDR2 is SFDVKD in the germline V gene. The CDR3 spans 21 residues. Losses at the gene ends were 5 bases for V and 8 bases for J; bases not matched to a gene: 32. These data originate in a study of blood T cell repertoires in COVID-19. On the study more broadly: T cells, B-cell-depleted T cells, or PBMCs supplied cDNA or gDNA.

This rearrangement joins TRBV24-1 to TRBJ2-7; 7 bases map to TRBD2. The sequencing input was peripheral blood. The sequence was collected from a woman aged 65 to 85 with acute or convalescent COVID-19. CDR3 nucleotide sequence: TGTGCCACCAGTGGGCTAGACGGTTCCCCAGGTGCTAGCGGATACACTACGAAGCAGTACTTC. Protein product: CATSGLDGSPGASGYTTKQYF.